The 26 T cell receptor beta chains given below trace back to one sample, sequenced in a study of cytomegalovirus exposure and HLA in healthy donors. Amplification used 60 Vbeta primers and 13 Jbeta primers. Libraries were prepared by immunoSEQ multiplex PCR; TCRdb keeps only in-frame clonotypes and omits some of them. Across some 72,000 clones, the top ten clones capture about 5% of the sample. The sequenced material came from PBMCs. All receptors derive from a man aged 40-50 years in good health and CMV-seronegative.

This chain links TRBV5-6 with TRBJ1-2; no reliable D call. The ends were cut back, 0 bases at V and 3 bases at J, with 9 bases in the middle. The CDR3 sequence is 14 residues long. Per germline, CDR1 SGHDT and CDR2 YYEEEE. The chain's CDR3 is CASSLAGSYYGYTF. DNA for the CDR3: TGTGCCAGCAGCTTGGCCGGTTCTTACTATGGCTACACCTTC.

The chain recombines TRBV10-2 with TRBJ2-3; D may be TRBD2 (5 bases). V was pared by 4 bases and J by 1 base, with 12 bases between. The CDR3 is made up of 15 amino acids. Looked up from germline, CDR1 is WSHSY and CDR2 is SAAADI. Written as DNA, the CDR3 is TGCGCCAGCAGTGCCAGTAGCGTTGGCACAGATACGCAGTATTTT. It is translated as CASSASSVGTDTQYF.

The V call is TRBV15, the J call TRBJ1-5, with D tentatively TRBD1 (5 bases). Per germline, CDR1 LNHNV and CDR2 YYDKDF (reference sequence). V was cut by 5 bases and J by 9 bases, with 20 bases left in between. CDR3 length: 15 residues. CDR3 DNA: TGTGCCACCAGCCTTCAGACAGACCCTGGACGGCCCCAGCATTTT. Protein: CATSLQTDPGRPQHF.

The chain links TRBV11-3 to TRBJ2-2; the D gene is possibly TRBD2 (5 bases). This CDR3 has 14 amino acids. Germline values: CDR1 SGHNT, CDR2 YENEEA. V shed 6 bases and J shed 2 bases, with 10 bases lying between them. CDR3 region: CASRRTRNTGELFF. Here the CDR3 DNA reads TGTGCCAGCAGGAGGACTCGAAACACCGGGGAGCTGTTTTTT.

The J gene is TRBJ2-1, the V gene TRBV4-3, with 7 positions matching TRBD1. V trimming: 4 bases; J trimming: 5 bases; junction bases outside the gene matches: 11. CDR3 length: 16 residues. Per the germline V gene, CDR1 is LGHNA and CDR2 is YSLEER. The chain's CDR3 is CASSPTLGQSDNEQFF. For the CDR3, the DNA is TGCGCCAGCAGCCCGACCCTGGGACAGAGTGACAATGAGCAGTTCTTC.

The chain is built from TRBV5-1 and TRBJ1-2; tentatively, D is TRBD1 (6 bases). CDR1 and CDR2 (germline): SGHRS, YFSETQ. The V gene lost 8 bases and the J gene lost 2 bases, with 16 bases spanning the gap. The CDR3 spans 14 residues. Here the CDR3 reads CARTTGNQNYGYTF. CDR3 bases: TGCGCCAGGACAACAGGGAATCAAAACTATGGCTACACCTTC.

V gene TRBV2 combines with J gene TRBJ1-6; D call uncertain. Germline-derived CDR1 and CDR2 are SNHLY and FYNNEI. CDR3 size: 15 residues. V gave up 2 bases and J gave up 3 bases, with 8 bases separating them. CDR3 sequence (DNA): TGTGCCAGCAGTGAACAGCCGGGCTATAATTCACCCCTCCACTTT. Residues: CASSEQPGYNSPLHF. Supplemented by reference TRBV2 and TRBJ1-6, the full variable domain reads EPEVTQTPSHQVTQMGQEVILRCVPISNHLYFYWYRQILGQKVEFLVSFYNNEISEKSEIFDDQFSVERPDGSNFTLKIRSTKLEDSAMYFCASSEQPGYNSPLHFGNGTRLTVT.

A word on this clone: Other DNA sequences in this sample translate to the same CDR3. The chain employs TRBV28 and TRBJ1-1; 8 nucleotides match TRBD1. The V and J ends lost 8 bases and 5 bases, in that order; junction bases with no gene match: 7. The CDR3 length is 13 residues. CDR1 is MDHEN and CDR2 is SYDVKM in the germline V gene. As DNA, the CDR3 is TGTGCCAGCCGTACAGGGGGGGAAACTGAAGCTTTCTTT. Its protein is CASRTGGETEAFF.

CDR3 region: CASRPRLAGDLEQYF. CDR3 sequence (DNA): TGTGCCAGCAGGCCAAGACTAGCGGGGGACCTCGAGCAGTACTTC. The V gene is TRBV6-5, the J gene TRBJ2-7; 12 nucleotides match TRBD2. CDR1 and CDR2 from the germline V gene are MNHEY and SVGAGI. The CDR3 consists of 15 residues. J was trimmed by 6 bases and V by 6 bases; bases with no gene match: 9.

The rearrangement links TRBV28 to TRBJ1-3; TRBD1 matches 7 bases. V trimming: 5 bases; J trimming: 0 bases; junction bases outside the gene matches: 4. CDR1 MDHEN and CDR2 SYDVKM come from the germline V gene. The CDR3 covers 15 residues. CDR3 region: CASSVGGLSGNTIYF. The CDR3 nucleotides read TGTGCCAGCAGTGTAGGGGGCCTCTCTGGAAACACCATATATTTT.

The CDR3 nucleotides are TGTGCCATCAGTGAGATCGGGGGGCCTCCCTACGAGCAGTACTTC. Translation gives CAISEIGGPPYEQYF. The gene calls are TRBV10-3 and TRBJ2-7; possibly TRBD2 for D (7 bases). Germline V lookup: CDR1 ENHRY, CDR2 SYGVKD. The V and J ends lost 2 bases and 2 bases respectively, with 13 bases between them. This CDR3 region has 15 residues.

The chain combines TRBV28 with TRBJ2-1, with TRBD2 matching over 13 bases. CDR3 size: 15 residues. The ends lost 7 bases at V and 10 bases at J; junction bases unmatched: 10. Germline V gene data show CDR1 as MDHEN and CDR2 as SYDVKM. The CDR3 DNA reads TGTGCCAGCACCACCCCGGGACTAGCGGGAAGCGAGCAGTTCTTC. It translates to CASTTPGLAGSEQFF.

This chain links TRBV30 with TRBJ2-7, with a tentative D call TRBD1 (6 bases). The CDR3 is 16 residues long. Germline CDR1 reads GTSNPN; CDR2 reads SVGIG (reference sequence). V lost 0 bases to trimming and J lost 2 bases, with 17 bases between them. The CDR3 protein is CAWSVGQNKQTYEQYF. The CDR3 DNA is TGTGCCTGGAGTGTAGGACAGAATAAACAAACCTACGAGCAGTACTTC.

The rearrangement links TRBV11-2 to TRBJ2-1; the match to TRBD2 covers 9 bases. This CDR3 has 17 amino acids. CDR1 and CDR2 from the germline V gene are SGHAT and FQNNGV. V shed 5 bases, J shed 4 bases, and the junction held 12 bases outside the gene matches. The CDR3 bases are TGTGCCAGCAGCCCTAGACTAGCGGTGTCCTCATACAATGAGCAGTTCTTC. It specifies CASSPRLAVSSYNEQFF.

The chain employs TRBV19 and TRBJ1-1; D is perhaps TRBD1 (5 bases). Trimming removed 2 bases from V and 11 bases from J, with 9 bases in between. In germline, CDR1 is LNHDA, CDR2 SQIVND (reference sequence). The CDR3 loop spans 11 amino acids. The CDR3 DNA reads TGTGCCAGTAGTATAAGGGGCATGGCTTTCTTT. Amino acid sequence: CASSIRGMAFF.

The chain uses TRBV2 and TRBJ2-5, with 9 bases lining up with TRBD2. This CDR3 region has 16 residues. With 3 bases clipped from V and 1 base from J, the junction kept 6 bases outside the gene matches. Germline CDR1 reads SNHLY; CDR2 reads FYNNEI. The CDR3 region is CASSETRSGGQETQYF. In DNA, the CDR3 is TGTGCCAGCAGTGAGACCCGTAGCGGGGGCCAAGAGACCCAGTACTTC.

The chain employs TRBV29-1 and TRBJ1-1; D might be TRBD1 (5 bases). CDR3 length: 11 residues. CDR1 is SQVTM and CDR2 is ANQGSEA in the germline V gene. The germline V and J ends were trimmed by 7 bases and 1 base, with 7 bases remaining between them. The CDR3 coding sequence is TGCAGCGGCGGACAGAACACTGAAGCTTTCTTT. Translated, it gives CSGGQNTEAFF.

This sequence joins TRBV14 and TRBJ2-7; D perhaps matches TRBD2 (6 bases). Germline lookup yields CDR1 SGHDN and CDR2 FVKESK. There are 15 residues in the CDR3. Trimming took off 5 bases at V and 2 bases at J, with 16 bases between the two ends. The CDR3 nucleotides are TGTGCCAGCAGCTACGGGCGGGGAGTGACCTACGAGCAGTACTTC. It codes for CASSYGRGVTYEQYF.

V gene TRBV5-6 combines with J gene TRBJ1-1, with 8 bases that match TRBD1. CDR1 and CDR2 from the germline V gene are SGHDT and YYEEEE. After removal of 4 bases from V and 5 bases from J, the junction contained 13 bases not matched to a gene. This CDR3 is built from 16 residues. CDR3 DNA: TGTGCCAGCAGCGATCCTGGGACAGGAAAAGGAACTGAAGCTTTCTTT. As protein: CASSDPGTGKGTEAFF.

The rearrangement uses TRBV10-2 and TRBJ2-7; 7 bases are a match to TRBD1. The CDR3 has 13 residues. After removal of 6 bases from V and 2 bases from J, the junction contained 4 bases not matched to a gene. Germline V gene lookup returns CDR1 WSHSY and CDR2 SAAADI. CDR3: CASSDRDPYEQYF. The DNA for the CDR3 is TGCGCCAGCAGCGACAGGGACCCCTACGAGCAGTACTTC.

The rearrangement uses TRBV5-8 and TRBJ2-5, with D possibly being TRBD1 (6 bases). Germline CDR1 and CDR2: SGHTS and YDEGEE. V was shortened by 4 bases and J by 1 base, with 11 bases between the two germline ends. The CDR3 runs 14 residues. CDR3 bases: TGTGCCAGCAGCCAGGGGCCTGGCCAAGAGACCCAGTACTTC. This sequence encodes CASSQGPGQETQYF.

This chain joins TRBV27 and TRBJ2-5; possibly TRBD2 for D (6 bases). The CDR3 spans 14 residues. V was clipped by 1 base and J by 2 bases, with 8 bases between them. Germline CDR1 MNHEY, CDR2 SMNVEV (reference sequence). As DNA, the CDR3 is TGTGCCAGCAGTTTATTTGGGGGGCAAGAGACCCAGTACTTC. Translation: CASSLFGGQETQYF.

The V gene is TRBV7-2, the J gene TRBJ1-6; tentatively, D is TRBD1 (5 bases). The CDR3 runs 16 residues. Germline CDR1 is SGHTA and CDR2 is FQGNSA. Trimming cost V 4 bases and J 3 bases, with 13 bases left between them. The CDR3 protein is CASSSRDRNYNSPLHF. CDR3 coding DNA: TGTGCCAGCAGCTCACGAGACAGAAACTATAATTCACCCCTCCACTTT.

The V and J genes are TRBV11-2 and TRBJ1-2, with D hard to call. Trimming pared 8 bases from V and 0 bases from J, leaving 4 bases between. In germline, CDR1 is SGHAT, CDR2 FQNNGV. The CDR3 loop spans 11 amino acids. This chain's CDR3 is CASGANYGYTF. In nucleotides, the CDR3 is TGTGCCAGCGGAGCTAACTATGGCTACACCTTC.

The chain uses TRBV5-3 and TRBJ1-1; TRBD1 is a possible D gene (6 bases). TRBV5-3 is designated an ORF whose function remains uncertain. The V end lost 1 base, the J end lost 1 base, and 17 bases lay between the germline ends. The CDR3 spans 17 residues. DNA of the CDR3: TGTGCCAGAAGCTTGTCGGACAGACGGATCCCGAACACTGAAGCTTTCTTT. Its translation is CARSLSDRRIPNTEAFF.

J is TRBJ1-2 and V is TRBV11-2; 8 positions match TRBD1. CDR1 is SGHAT and CDR2 is FQNNGV in the germline V gene. After removal of 3 bases from V and 4 bases from J, the junction contained 4 bases not matched to a gene. This CDR3 is 14 amino acids long. The CDR3 reads CASSFSTGVYGYTF. The CDR3 coding sequence is TGTGCCAGCAGCTTCTCGACAGGGGTCTATGGCTACACCTTC.